This T cell receptor (beta chain) is from a study of blood T cell repertoires in COVID-19. Study details: The cDNA or gDNA used as material had been derived from T cells, B-cell-depleted T cells, or PBMCs.

This CDR3 has 13 amino acids. J was trimmed by 6 bases and V by 5 bases; bases with no gene match: 6. In the original processing: It was from reference gene primer amplification that nucleated cell counts were estimated. Profiling relied on immunoSEQ multiplex PCR, and the TCRdb table lists in-frame clones only, not all of them. From that table come the V and J calls and clone size; the DNA was used to work out D and trimming. The sample shows 30,000 to 35,000 clones, over 85% of them seen only once. Sequencing was performed on peripheral blood. V usage is TRBV12-3 or TRBV12-4 and J usage is TRBJ2-7, with TRBD2 identical over 8 bases. The origin of this receptor is a human donor in a cohort sampled during active COVID-19. The CDR3 DNA sequence: TGTGCCAGCAGTCTCGGACTAGCAGGCGAGCAGTACTTC. It codes for CASSLGLAGEQYF.